The 21 T cell receptor beta chains below come from one sample, sequenced in a study of cutaneous CD30+ T cell lymphoproliferative disorder and hepatitis E. Sequencing used immunoSEQ multiplex PCR; TCRdb keeps in-frame clones, though not all of them. The data contain fewer than 8,000 clones, less than 80% of them singletons. The sequencing input was blood. The receptors stem from a human donor with a cutaneous T cell lymphoproliferative disorder associated with hepatitis E virus.

The sample holds a few counts of this clone. The rearrangement uses TRBV29-1 and TRBJ2-2; the D gene is possibly TRBD1 (6 bases). V was shortened by 4 bases and J by 0 bases, with 12 bases between the two germline ends. CDR1 is SQVTM and CDR2 is ANQGSEA in the germline V gene. This CDR3 is 15 amino acids long. The chain's CDR3 is CSVVIGDTNTGELFF. DNA for the CDR3: TGCAGCGTTGTAATCGGGGACACGAACACCGGGGAGCTGTTTTTT.

A single count supports this clone. V usage is TRBV5-4 and J usage is TRBJ2-7, with D unresolved. With 2 bases removed from V and 5 bases from J, the gap between germline ends came to 5 bases. Germline lookup yields CDR1 SGHNT and CDR2 YYREEE (reference sequence). The CDR3 has 11 residues. CDR3 in amino acids: CASSFGNEQYF. DNA for the CDR3: TGTGCCAGCAGCTTCGGTAACGAGCAGTACTTC.

The chain recombines TRBV7-9 with TRBJ2-7, with D maybe TRBD1 (6 bases). V dropped 4 bases and J dropped 4 bases, with 23 bases sitting between them. This CDR3 has 17 amino acids. CDR1 and CDR2 (germline): SEHNR, FQNEAQ (reference sequence). CDR3 amino acids: CASSYLEDSGTPYEQYF. CDR3 nucleotides: TGTGCCAGCAGCTACTTAGAGGATTCCGGGACACCGTACGAGCAGTACTTC.

The chain recombines TRBV6-5 with TRBJ2-1; maybe TRBD1 (5 bases). The germline V and J ends were trimmed by 5 bases and 8 bases, with 7 bases remaining between them. Germline CDR1 and CDR2: MNHEY and SVGAGI. This CDR3 is 11 amino acids long. CDR3 protein: CASSIGDEQFF. As DNA, the CDR3 is TGTGCCAGCAGTATAGGGGATGAGCAGTTCTTC.

The rearrangement uses TRBV28 and TRBJ1-5; 7 bases map to TRBD1. Germline lookup yields CDR1 MDHEN and CDR2 SYDVKM. V shed 5 bases and J 2 bases; nucleotides not matched to a gene: 6. The CDR3 length is 15 residues. The CDR3 DNA is TGTGCCAGCAGTCACAGGGGAACCGGCAATCAGCCCCAGCATTTT. Encoded protein: CASSHRGTGNQPQHF.

Only a few counts were recorded for this clone. V gene TRBV4-2 combines with J gene TRBJ2-7; no clear D. There are 16 residues in the CDR3. Germline V lookup: CDR1 LGHNA, CDR2 YNFKEQ. Trimming left V 0 bases short and J 1 base short, with 13 bases between. The CDR3 DNA reads as TGTGCCAGCAGCCAAGATGTAGGTGCGCCTTCCTACGAGCAGTACTTC. Translation: CASSQDVGAPSYEQYF.

The chain joins TRBV6-5 to TRBJ1-1, with D unresolved. V gave up 0 bases and J gave up 4 bases, with 6 bases separating them. This CDR3 contains 13 residues. CDR1 is MNHEY and CDR2 is SVGAGI in the germline V gene. The CDR3 nucleotides read TGTGCCAGCAGTTACTCGACGGTCACTGAAGCTTTCTTT. Its translation: CASSYSTVTEAFF.

In this sample, this clone turned up a few times. This sequence joins TRBV6-1 and TRBJ1-6; TRBD1 agrees at 7 bases. The CDR3 sequence is 14 residues long. Germline lookup yields CDR1 MNHNS and CDR2 SASEGT. The ends lost 4 bases at V and 6 bases at J; junction bases unmatched: 3. CDR3 sequence (DNA): TGTGCCAGCAGTGGGGACAGCGGTAATTCACCCCTCCACTTT. This sequence encodes CASSGDSGNSPLHF.

The chain links TRBV7-6 to TRBJ1-6; D ambiguous. The ends were cut back, 5 bases at V and 9 bases at J, with 11 bases in the middle. In germline, CDR1 is SGHVS, CDR2 FNYEAQ. This CDR3 comprises 13 residues. CDR3 sequence (DNA): TGTGCCAGCAGCGGAACCGGTGGTTCACCCCTCCACTTT. Amino acids: CASSGTGGSPLHF.

The sample holds a few counts of this clone. The chain employs TRBV27 and TRBJ2-7; D assignment may be TRBD1 or TRBD2 (5 bases each). V lost 0 bases and J lost 4, with 10 bases in between. CDR3 size: 14 residues. CDR1 and CDR2 (germline): MNHEY, SMNVEV (reference sequence). The CDR3 region is CASSLSEGTYEQYF. The CDR3 region has the DNA TGTGCCAGCAGTTTATCTGAGGGGACGTACGAGCAGTACTTC.

J is TRBJ2-7 and V is TRBV5-1; 8 bases agree with TRBD1. The germline CDR1 and CDR2 sequences are SGHRS and YFSETQ. CDR3 length equals 15 residues. The V gene end was trimmed by 0 bases and the J gene end by 6 bases; junction bases not matched to a gene: 8. The chain's CDR3 is CASSLVGTGVVEQYF. The DNA for the CDR3 is TGCGCCAGCAGCTTGGTAGGGACAGGTGTCGTCGAGCAGTACTTC.

This sequence joins TRBV11-2 and TRBJ1-6, with D perhaps matching TRBD1 (5 bases). There are 19 residues in the CDR3. Germline V gives CDR1 SGHAT, CDR2 FQNNGV. V shed 5 bases and J shed 7 bases, with 27 bases lying between them. The CDR3 sequence is CASSPSGTWGGTQNSPLHF. The CDR3, as DNA: TGTGCCAGCAGCCCCTCCGGTACGTGGGGCGGGACGCAGAATTCACCCCTCCACTTT.

In this sample, this clone turned up a few times. The chain uses TRBV9 and TRBJ1-1; 7 nucleotides line up with TRBD1. The ends lost 0 bases at V and 7 bases at J; junction bases unmatched: 6. From germline, CDR1 is SGDLS and CDR2 YYNGEE. The CDR3 totals 14 residues. CDR3 amino acids: CASSVEGQGVEAFF. In nucleotides, the CDR3 is TGTGCCAGCAGCGTAGAGGGGCAGGGGGTTGAAGCTTTCTTT.

In this sample, this clone turned up a few times. The rearrangement joins TRBV29-1 to TRBJ1-2; a possible D gene is TRBD1 (6 bases). Germline CDR1 is SQVTM and CDR2 is ANQGSEA. Trimming pared 0 bases from V and 5 bases from J, leaving 16 bases between. This CDR3 has 15 residues. The CDR3 nucleotides are TGCAGCGTTGAAGATCCCGATGCGCAGGGGTATGGCTACACCTTC. It translates to CSVEDPDAQGYGYTF. The whole variable domain, filled in from reference TRBV29-1 and TRBJ1-2, reads SAVISQKPSRDICQRGTSLTIQCQVDSQVTMMFWYRQQPGQSLTLIATANQGSEATYESGFVIDKFPISRPNLTFSTLTVSNMSPEDSSIYLCSVEDPDAQGYGYTFGSGTRLTVV.

This clone has only a few counts. The J gene is TRBJ1-2, the V gene TRBV7-9; D may be TRBD1 (5 bases). This CDR3 contains 15 residues. Germline lookup yields CDR1 SEHNR and CDR2 FQNEAQ (reference sequence). The V end lost 5 bases, the J end lost 7 bases, and 20 bases lay between the germline ends. The CDR3 protein is CASSPQGLAAGGYTF. DNA for the CDR3: TGTGCCAGCAGCCCCCAGGGACTCGCGGCGGGTGGCTACACCTTC.

V usage is TRBV12-5 and J usage is TRBJ2-1; a weak D match, TRBD2 (5 bases). Trimming took off 1 base at V and 2 bases at J, with 15 bases between the two ends. CDR1 and CDR2 (germline): LGHNT, FRNRAP. The CDR3 totals 17 residues. CDR3 region: CASGLGSVVGAYNEQFF. CDR3 nucleotide sequence: TGTGCTAGTGGTTTGGGCTCGGTTGTGGGAGCCTACAATGAGCAGTTCTTC.

There are a few counts of this clone. The gene calls are TRBV5-4 and TRBJ1-4, with 8 bases matching TRBD1. The CDR3 length is 16 residues. V dropped 4 bases and J dropped 8; count of bases not matched to a gene: 13. Per germline, CDR1 SGHNT and CDR2 YYREEE (reference sequence). Here the CDR3 DNA reads TGTGCCAGCAGCGAAAAATCGGGACAGGCAGGGGAAAAACTGTTTTTT. This encodes CASSEKSGQAGEKLFF. Combining the CDR3 with reference TRBV5-4 and TRBJ1-4 gives the whole variable domain ETGVTQSPTHLIKTRGQQVTLRCSSQSGHNTVSWYQQALGQGPQFIFQYYREEENGRGNFPPRFSGLQFPNYSSELNVNALELDDSALYLCASSEKSGQAGEKLFFGSGTQLSVL.

The chain has TRBV28 and TRBJ2-1; no definite D call. V shed 2 bases and J shed 0 bases, with 11 bases lying between them. CDR1 MDHEN and CDR2 SYDVKM come from the germline V gene. The length of the CDR3 is 16 residues. In DNA, the CDR3 is TGTGCCAGCAGTTTAGTGGCAGCCGTCTCCTACAATGAGCAGTTCTTC. Its translation is CASSLVAAVSYNEQFF.

The CDR3 reads CASSDPSLGETQYF. Written as DNA, the CDR3 is TGTGCCAGCAGTGACCCCAGCCTTGGAGAGACCCAGTACTTC. This chain uses TRBV6-1 with TRBJ2-5; the D is unclear. CDR3 length equals 14 residues. Germline V gene sequence: CDR1 MNHNS, CDR2 SASEGT. V lost 3 bases, J lost 4 bases, and 12 bases lay in between.

This chain connects TRBV6-5 to TRBJ1-5; no definite D call. This CDR3 comprises 13 residues. V dropped 8 bases and J dropped 5 bases, with 13 bases sitting between them. CDR1 is MNHEY and CDR2 is SVGAGI in the germline V gene. The CDR3 DNA reads as TGTGCCAGCCGCGGTGACTACTATCAGCCCCAGCATTTT. Amino acid sequence: CASRGDYYQPQHF.

This clone was observed a handful of times. The chain couples TRBV19 to TRBJ2-1; 8 bases align to TRBD2. This CDR3 region has 14 residues. Germline V gene sequence: CDR1 LNHDA, CDR2 SQIVND (reference sequence). V was pared by 7 bases and J by 1 base, with 3 bases of the junction left unmatched. The CDR3 spells CASTPGGSYNEQFF. For the CDR3, the DNA is TGTGCCAGTACCCCGGGAGGGTCCTACAATGAGCAGTTCTTC.